This T cell receptor beta chain was recorded in a study of control samples from healthy donors and cancer patients. This clone was counted a few times. Deletions cut 4 bases from V and 2 bases from J, with 15 bases between. The length of the CDR3 is 16 residues. Germline V gives CDR1 MGHDK, CDR2 SYGVNS. The method was immunoSEQ multiplex PCR; TCRdb's version includes in-frame clones alone and lacks a portion of them. The sample lists approximately 130,000 clones; more than 75% were seen once. The clonotype comes from a man aged 25 to 40 in good health. Sample: blood. The rearrangement links TRBV25-1 to TRBJ1-5, with D perhaps matching TRBD1 (5 bases). CDR3 sequence (DNA): TGTGCCAGCAGTGGTGGGGGGTCGAGGGGCAATCAGCCCCAGCATTTT. It specifies CASSGGGSRGNQPQHF.